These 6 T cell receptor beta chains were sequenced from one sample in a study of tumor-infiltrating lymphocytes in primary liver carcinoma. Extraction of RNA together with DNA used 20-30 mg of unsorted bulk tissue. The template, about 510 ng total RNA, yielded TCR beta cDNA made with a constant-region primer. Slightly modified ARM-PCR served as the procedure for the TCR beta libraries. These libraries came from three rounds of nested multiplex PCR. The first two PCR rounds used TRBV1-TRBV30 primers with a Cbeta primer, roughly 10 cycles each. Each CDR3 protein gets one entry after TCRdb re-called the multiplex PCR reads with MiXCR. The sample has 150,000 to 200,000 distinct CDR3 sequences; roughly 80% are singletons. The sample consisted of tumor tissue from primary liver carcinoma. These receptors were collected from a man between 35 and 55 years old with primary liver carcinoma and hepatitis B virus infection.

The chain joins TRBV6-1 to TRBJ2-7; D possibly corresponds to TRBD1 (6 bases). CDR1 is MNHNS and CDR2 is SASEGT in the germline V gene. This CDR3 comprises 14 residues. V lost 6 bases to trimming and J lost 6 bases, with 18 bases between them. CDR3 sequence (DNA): TGTGCCAGCAGCACCGGGACAAGTCGATCCGAGCAGTACGTC. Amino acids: CASSTGTSRSEQYV.

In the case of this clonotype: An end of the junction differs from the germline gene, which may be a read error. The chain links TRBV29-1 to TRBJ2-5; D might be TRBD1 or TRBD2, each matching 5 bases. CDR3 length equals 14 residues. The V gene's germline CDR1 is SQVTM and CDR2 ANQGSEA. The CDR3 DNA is TGCAGCGTTGTGTCTGGGACCACATGGAAGACCCACTACTTC. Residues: CSVVSGTTWKTHYF.

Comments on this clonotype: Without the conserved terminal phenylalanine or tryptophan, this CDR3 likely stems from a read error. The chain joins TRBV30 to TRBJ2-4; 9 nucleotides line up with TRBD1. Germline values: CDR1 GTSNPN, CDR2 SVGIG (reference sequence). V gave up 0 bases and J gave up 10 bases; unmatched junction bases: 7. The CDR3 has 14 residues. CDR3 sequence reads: CAWSVLGTGTIQYL. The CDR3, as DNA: TGTGCCTGGAGTGTACTCGGGACAGGGACAATTCAGTACCTC.

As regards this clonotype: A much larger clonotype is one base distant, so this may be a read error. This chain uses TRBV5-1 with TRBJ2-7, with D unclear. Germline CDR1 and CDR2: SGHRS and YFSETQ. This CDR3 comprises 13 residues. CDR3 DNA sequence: TGCGCCATCAGCTTGGTGACGTCCTACGAGCAGTACTTC. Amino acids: CAISLVTSYEQYF.

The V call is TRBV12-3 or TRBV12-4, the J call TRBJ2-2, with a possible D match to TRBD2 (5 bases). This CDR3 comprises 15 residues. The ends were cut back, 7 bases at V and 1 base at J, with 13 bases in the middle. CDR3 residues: CASTVTIGNTGELFF. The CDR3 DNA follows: TGTGCCAGCACCGTGACTATCGGGAACACCGGGGAGCTGTTTTTT.

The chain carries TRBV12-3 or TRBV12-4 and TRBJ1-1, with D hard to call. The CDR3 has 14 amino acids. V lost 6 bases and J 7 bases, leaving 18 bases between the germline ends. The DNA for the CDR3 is TGTGCCAGCAGGACATCCGATTTAGGGATTGAAGCTTTCTTT. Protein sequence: CASRTSDLGIEAFF.